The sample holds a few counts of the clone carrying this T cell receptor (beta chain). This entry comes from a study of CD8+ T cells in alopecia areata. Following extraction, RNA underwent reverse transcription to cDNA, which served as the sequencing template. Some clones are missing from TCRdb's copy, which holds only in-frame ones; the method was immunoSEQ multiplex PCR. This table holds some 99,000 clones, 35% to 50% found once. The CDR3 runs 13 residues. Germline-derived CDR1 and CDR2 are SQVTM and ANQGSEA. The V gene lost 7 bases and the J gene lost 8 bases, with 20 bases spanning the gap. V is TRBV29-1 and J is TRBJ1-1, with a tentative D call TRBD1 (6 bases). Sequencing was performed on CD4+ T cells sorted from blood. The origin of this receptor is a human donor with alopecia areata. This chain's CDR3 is CSASWDNLGEAFF. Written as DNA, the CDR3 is TGCAGCGCCTCCTGGGACAACCTGGGGGAAGCTTTCTTT.